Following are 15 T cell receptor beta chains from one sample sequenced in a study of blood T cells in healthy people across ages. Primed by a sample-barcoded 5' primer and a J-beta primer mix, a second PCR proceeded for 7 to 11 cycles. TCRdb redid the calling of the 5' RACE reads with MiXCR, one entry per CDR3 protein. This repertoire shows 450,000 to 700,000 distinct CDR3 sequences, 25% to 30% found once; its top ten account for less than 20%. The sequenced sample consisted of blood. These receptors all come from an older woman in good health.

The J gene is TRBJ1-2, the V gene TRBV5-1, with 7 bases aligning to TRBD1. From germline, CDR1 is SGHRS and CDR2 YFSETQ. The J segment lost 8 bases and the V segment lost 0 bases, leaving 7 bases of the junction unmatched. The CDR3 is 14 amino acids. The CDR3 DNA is TGCGCCAGCAGCTTGGAGACAGGGATTTGGGGCTACACCTTC. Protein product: CASSLETGIWGYTF. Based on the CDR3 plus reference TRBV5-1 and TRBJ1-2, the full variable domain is KAGVTQTPRYLIKTRGQQVTLSCSPISGHRSVSWYQQTPGQGLQFLFEYFSETQRNKGNFPGRFSGRQFSNSRSEMNVSTLELGDSALYLCASSLETGIWGYTFGSGTRLTVV.

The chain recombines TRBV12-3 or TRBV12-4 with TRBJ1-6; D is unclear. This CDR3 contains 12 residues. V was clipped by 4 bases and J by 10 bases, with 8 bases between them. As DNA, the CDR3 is TGTGCCAGCAGTTCCCAGGTCTCACCCCTCCACTTT. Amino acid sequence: CASSSQVSPLHF.

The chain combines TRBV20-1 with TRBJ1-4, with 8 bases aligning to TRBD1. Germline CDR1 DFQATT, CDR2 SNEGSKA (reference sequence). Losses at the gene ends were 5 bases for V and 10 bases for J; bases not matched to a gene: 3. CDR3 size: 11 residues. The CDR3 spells CSAADRGKLFF. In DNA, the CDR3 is TGCAGTGCTGCAGACAGGGGAAAACTGTTTTTT.

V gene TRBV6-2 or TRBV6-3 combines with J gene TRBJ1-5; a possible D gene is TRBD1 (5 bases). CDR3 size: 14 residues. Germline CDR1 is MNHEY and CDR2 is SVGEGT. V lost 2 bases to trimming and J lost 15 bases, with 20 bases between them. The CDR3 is CASSYGLGTASGHF. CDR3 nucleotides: TGTGCCAGCAGTTACGGTCTGGGGACGGCGTCAGGGCATTTT.

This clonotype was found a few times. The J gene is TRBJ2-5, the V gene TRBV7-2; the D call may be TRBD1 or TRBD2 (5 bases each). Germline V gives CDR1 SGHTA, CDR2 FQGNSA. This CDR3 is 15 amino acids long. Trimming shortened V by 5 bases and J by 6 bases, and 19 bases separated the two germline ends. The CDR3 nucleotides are TGTGCCAGCAGCGGGACCTGGGCGGGCGGAAAGACCCAGTACTTC. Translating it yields CASSGTWAGGKTQYF.

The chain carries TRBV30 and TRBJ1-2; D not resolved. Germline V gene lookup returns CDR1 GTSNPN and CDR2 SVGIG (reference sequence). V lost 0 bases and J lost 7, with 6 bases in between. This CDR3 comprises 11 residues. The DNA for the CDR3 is TGTGCCTGGAGTGTAGGAGGTGGCTACACCTTC. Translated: CAWSVGGGYTF.

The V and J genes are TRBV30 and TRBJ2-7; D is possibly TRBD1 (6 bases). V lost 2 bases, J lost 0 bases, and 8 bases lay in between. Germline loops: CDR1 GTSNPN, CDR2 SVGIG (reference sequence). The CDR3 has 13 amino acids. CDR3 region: CAWSIGGSYEQYF. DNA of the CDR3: TGTGCCTGGAGTATAGGGGGCTCCTACGAGCAGTACTTC.

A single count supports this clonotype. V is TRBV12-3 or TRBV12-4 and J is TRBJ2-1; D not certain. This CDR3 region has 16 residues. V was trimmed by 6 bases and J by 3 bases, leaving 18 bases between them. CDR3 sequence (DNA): TGTGCCAGCAGACGCCAGTATATGAGTTTCTACAATGAGCAGTTCTTC. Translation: CASRRQYMSFYNEQFF.

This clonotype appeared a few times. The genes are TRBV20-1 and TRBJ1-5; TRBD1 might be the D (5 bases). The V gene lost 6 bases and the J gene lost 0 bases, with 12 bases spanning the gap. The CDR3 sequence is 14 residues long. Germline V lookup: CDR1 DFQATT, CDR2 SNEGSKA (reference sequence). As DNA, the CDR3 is TGCAGTGCCCCGACAGAAAATAGCAATCAGCCCCAGCATTTT. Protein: CSAPTENSNQPQHF.

The CDR3 loop is CASSLVQANEQFF. In DNA, the CDR3 is TGTGCCAGCAGCTTAGTACAGGCCAATGAGCAGTTCTTC. J is TRBJ2-5 and V is TRBV7-2, with a tentative D call TRBD1 (5 bases). Near its end, the DNA agrees better with TRBJ2-1, so the J call may be wrong. The CDR3 runs to 13 residues. Germline V gene lookup returns CDR1 SGHTA and CDR2 FQGNSA.

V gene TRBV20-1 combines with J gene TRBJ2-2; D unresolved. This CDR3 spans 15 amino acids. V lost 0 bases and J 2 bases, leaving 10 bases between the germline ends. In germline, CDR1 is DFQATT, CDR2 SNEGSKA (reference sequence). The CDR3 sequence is CSARDVTSNTGELFF. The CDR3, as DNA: TGCAGTGCTAGAGATGTGACAAGTAACACCGGGGAGCTGTTTTTT.

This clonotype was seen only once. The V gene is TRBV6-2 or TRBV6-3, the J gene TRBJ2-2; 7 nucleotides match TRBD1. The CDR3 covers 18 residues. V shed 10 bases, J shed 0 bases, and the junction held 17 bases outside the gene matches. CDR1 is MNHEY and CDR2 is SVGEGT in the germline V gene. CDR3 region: CATHPPSPGGTNTGELFF. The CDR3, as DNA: TGTGCCACCCATCCTCCTAGCCCAGGGGGAACGAACACCGGGGAGCTGTTTTTT.

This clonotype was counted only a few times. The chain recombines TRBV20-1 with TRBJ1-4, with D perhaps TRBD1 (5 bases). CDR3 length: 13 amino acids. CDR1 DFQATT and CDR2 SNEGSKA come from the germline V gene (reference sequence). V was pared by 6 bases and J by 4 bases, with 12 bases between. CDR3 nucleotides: TGCAGTGCACCCGGGACCTATAATGAAAAACTGTTTTTT. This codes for CSAPGTYNEKLFF.

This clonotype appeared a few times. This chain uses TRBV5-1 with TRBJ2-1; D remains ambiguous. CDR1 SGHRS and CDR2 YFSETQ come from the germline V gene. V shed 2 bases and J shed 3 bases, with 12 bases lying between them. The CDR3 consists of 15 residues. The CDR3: CASSLGPGFYNEQFF. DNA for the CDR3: TGCGCCAGCAGCTTAGGGCCAGGTTTCTACAATGAGCAGTTCTTC.

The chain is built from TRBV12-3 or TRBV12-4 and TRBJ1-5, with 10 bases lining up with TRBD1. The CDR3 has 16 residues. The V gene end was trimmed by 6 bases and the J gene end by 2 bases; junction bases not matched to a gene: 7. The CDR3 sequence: CASSLTGTGGNQPQHF. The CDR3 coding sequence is TGTGCCAGCAGCCTCACCGGGACAGGGGGCAATCAGCCCCAGCATTTT.